This TCR beta chain is from a study of blood T cell repertoires in COVID-19 (dated by TCRdb to 2019 to 2021). Regarding the complete study: Samples from collaborators originated in the United States, Italy and Spain and spanned both the acute and convalescent phases of COVID-19. Nearly every sample came with metadata listing a de-identified subject ID, COVID-19 status, age in years and sex. Where available, HLA class I and class II types were obtained from metadata supplied by the sample provider rather than from assay-based typing. The material from the prospective study consisted of cDNA or gDNA derived from T cells, B-cell-depleted T cells, or PBMCs. Deeply sampled blood TCRbeta repertoires from subjects exposed to, actively infected with, or recovered from COVID-19 were included in the dataset. The samples were drawn from two sources: the first 160 participants of the ongoing ImmuneRACE study, and over 1,000 subjects contributed by 6 global collaborators. The repertoires were released in a freely available public database meant as a resource for research on the immune response to SARS-CoV-2. Results and caveats for the whole study, not just this receptor: Clinical and demographic metadata were provided uncurated, with the amount varying by source and participant.

In the prospective study, participants were about 18 to 95 years old, resided in about two dozen geographic areas of the United States, and were enrolled through a virtual design. In the prospective study, participants were assigned to cohorts based on the clinical history participants reported in a screening survey and a study questionnaire. Mobile phlebotomists in the prospective study collected whole blood, serum and a nasopharyngeal or oropharyngeal swab from every participant. Additional blood draws and questionnaires over an approximately 2-month period could optionally be provided by prospective study participants. Before DNA extraction, blood samples from the prospective study were shipped at room temperature or frozen. From a lookup of the germline V gene (reference sequence), CDR1 and CDR2 are LNHDA and SQIVND. The CDR3 runs 15 residues from the cysteine to the phenylalanine. Just CDR3 DNA is preserved here, 45 bases in frame from base 1. V lost 5 bases and J lost 4 bases, and the count of bases not matched to a germline gene is 6.

The immunoSEQ Assay, a bias-controlled multiplex PCR, was used to amplify TCRbeta CDR3 regions from genomic DNA. The authors processed their data as follows. Within the assay, amplification of reference gene primers was used to estimate how many nucleated cells each sample contained. To quantify the absolute abundance of each unique TCRbeta CDR3 rearrangement, sequence reads were collapsed and filtered. For each sample, productive Simpson clonality was calculated as the square root of Simpson's diversity index across productive rearrangements. TCRdb obtained this table from immuneACCESS and retained in-frame rearrangements with V and J assigned. These tables miss some clones; where compared with another copy, unresolved V genes account for less than half of the shortfall, and the remainder is unexplained. From that table come the V and J calls and clone size; the DNA was used to work out D and trimming. The sample table lists about 220,000 clones, roughly 85% of them with a count of one. The ten largest clones represent less than 4.5% of the sample.

Comment on this clone: Its antigen is currently not known. No qualities accompany the bases; no much larger clone lies one base away.

Sequencing was done on a sample of PBMCs or T cells enriched from blood (not recorded which). The chain joins TRBV19 to TRBJ2-1, with TRBD2 matching 9 junction bases. This clonotype was sampled from a woman aged 40 to 50 with acute COVID-19. Read as DNA, the sequence is TGTGCCAGTAGTCGAGCGGGGGGTCTGTACAATGAGCAGTTCTTC. Its product reads: CASSRAGGLYNEQFF.